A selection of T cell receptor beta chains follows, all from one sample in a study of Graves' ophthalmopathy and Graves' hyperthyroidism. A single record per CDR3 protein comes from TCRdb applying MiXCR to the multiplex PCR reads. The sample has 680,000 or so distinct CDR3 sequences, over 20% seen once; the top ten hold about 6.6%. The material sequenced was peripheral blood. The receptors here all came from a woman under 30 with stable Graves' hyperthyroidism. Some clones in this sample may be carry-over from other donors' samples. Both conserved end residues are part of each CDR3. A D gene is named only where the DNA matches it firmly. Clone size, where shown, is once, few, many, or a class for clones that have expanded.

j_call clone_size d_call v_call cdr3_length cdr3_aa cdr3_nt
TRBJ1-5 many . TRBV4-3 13 CASSRGWNWPQHF TGCGCCAGCAGCCGGGGTTGGAATTGGCCCCAGCATTTT
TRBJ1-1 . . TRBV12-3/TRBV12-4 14 CASSFWLSRTVAFF TGTGCCAGCAGTTTTTGGTTATCCCGGACAGTGGCTTTCTTT
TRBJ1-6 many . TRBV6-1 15 CASTLAPQGNSPLHF TGTGCCAGCACTCTAGCCCCCCAGGGAAATTCACCCCTCCACTTT
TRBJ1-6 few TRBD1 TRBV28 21 CASSSRSLNRGEGSYNSPLHF TGTGCCAGCAGTTCCCGAAGCCTAAACAGGGGAGAGGGATCCTATAATTCACCCCTCCACTTT
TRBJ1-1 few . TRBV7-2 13 CAGSPELNTEAFF TGTGCCGGCAGCCCCGAACTGAACACTGAAGCTTTCTTT
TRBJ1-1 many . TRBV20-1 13 CSAIWGLNTEAFF TGCAGTGCTATCTGGGGTCTGAACACTGAAGCTTTCTTT
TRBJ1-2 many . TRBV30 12 CAWSSNSGGYTF TGTGCCTGGAGTTCTAACAGCGGTGGCTACACCTTC
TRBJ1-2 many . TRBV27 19 CASSFSPRGSRAAVYGYTF TGTGCCAGCAGTTTTTCCCCCCGTGGCTCCCGGGCAGCTGTCTATGGCTACACCTTC
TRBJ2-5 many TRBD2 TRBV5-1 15 CASSSGTSSVETQYF TGCGCCAGCAGCTCCGGGACTAGCAGCGTGGAGACCCAGTACTTC
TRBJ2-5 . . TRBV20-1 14 CSARVSAVQETQYF TGCAGTGCTAGAGTCTCCGCGGTACAAGAGACCCAGTACTTC
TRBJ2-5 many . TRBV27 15 CASSYSATGMETQYF TGTGCCAGCAGTTACTCGGCTACAGGGATGGAGACCCAGTACTTC
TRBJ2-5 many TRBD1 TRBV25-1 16 CASSDPGQGAVQTQYF TGTGCCAGCAGTGATCCGGGACAGGGGGCGGTGCAGACCCAGTACTTC
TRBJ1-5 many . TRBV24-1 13 CATSEQGGQPQHF TGTGCCACCAGTGAGCAGGGAGGTCAGCCCCAGCATTTT
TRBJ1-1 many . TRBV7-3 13 CASSPFQNTEAFF TGTGCCAGCAGCCCCTTCCAGAACACTGAAGCTTTCTTT
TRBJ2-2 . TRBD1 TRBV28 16 CASSLNRGTGTGELFF TGTGCCAGCAGCCTCAACAGGGGGACTGGGACCGGGGAGCTGTTTTTT
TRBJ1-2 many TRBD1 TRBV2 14 CASSEAGGFWGYTF TGTGCCAGCAGTGAGGCAGGGGGATTCTGGGGCTACACCTTC
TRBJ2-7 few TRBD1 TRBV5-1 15 CASSPGGPLSYEQYF TGCGCCAGCAGCCCAGGGGGCCCCCTTTCCTACGAGCAGTACTTC
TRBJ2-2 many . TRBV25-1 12 CASTKGSGELFF TGTGCCAGCACAAAGGGATCCGGGGAGCTGTTTTTT
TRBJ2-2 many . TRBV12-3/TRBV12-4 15 CASRQQIANTGELFF TGTGCCAGCAGGCAACAGATCGCGAACACCGGGGAGCTGTTTTTT
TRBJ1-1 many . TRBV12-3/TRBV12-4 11 CASSSDTEAFF TGTGCCAGCAGTTCGGACACTGAAGCTTTCTTT
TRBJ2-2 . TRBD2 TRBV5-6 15 CASSSPTSVAGELFF TGTGCCAGCAGCTCCCCGACTAGCGTGGCCGGGGAGCTGTTTTTT
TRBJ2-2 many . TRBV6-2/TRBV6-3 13 CASSYTDTGELFF TGTGCCAGCAGTTACACGGACACCGGGGAGCTGTTTTTT
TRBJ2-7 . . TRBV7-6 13 CASSPPNTYEQYF TGTGCCAGCAGCCCACCCAATACCTACGAGCAGTACTTC
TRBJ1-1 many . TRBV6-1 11 CASSKNTEAFF TGTGCCAGCAGTAAGAACACTGAAGCTTTCTTT
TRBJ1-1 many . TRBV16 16 CASSQWGDRSDTEAFF TGTGCCAGCAGCCAATGGGGAGACAGGTCTGATACTGAAGCTTTCTTT
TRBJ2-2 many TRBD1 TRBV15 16 CATSIGQGSHTGELFF TGTGCCACCAGCATCGGACAGGGGAGTCACACCGGGGAGCTGTTTTTT
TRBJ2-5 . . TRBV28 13 CASSLGAVRTQYF TGTGCCAGCAGTTTAGGCGCGGTCAGGACCCAGTACTTC
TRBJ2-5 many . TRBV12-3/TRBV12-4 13 CASSRAVQETQYF TGTGCCAGCTCCCGAGCAGTACAAGAGACCCAGTACTTC
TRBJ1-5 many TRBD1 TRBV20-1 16 CSAIGQGSYSNQPQHF TGCAGTGCAATTGGACAGGGAAGTTATAGCAATCAGCCCCAGCATTTT
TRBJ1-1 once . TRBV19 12 CASSRGRDGAFF TGTGCCAGTAGTAGGGGAAGGGACGGCGCTTTCTTT
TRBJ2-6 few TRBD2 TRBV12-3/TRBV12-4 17 CASSSHSGTSGANVLTF TGTGCCAGCAGTTCGCACAGCGGGACTTCTGGGGCCAACGTCCTGACTTTC
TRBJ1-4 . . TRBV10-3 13 CAIRGDQLEKLFF TGTGCCATCAGGGGCGACCAGCTCGAAAAACTGTTTTTT
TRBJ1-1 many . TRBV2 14 CASSGIKGLGEAFF TGTGCCAGCAGCGGGATCAAAGGCTTAGGAGAAGCTTTCTTT
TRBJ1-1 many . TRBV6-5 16 CASSYEGSRGDTEAFF TGTGCCAGCAGTTACGAGGGGTCCAGGGGCGACACTGAAGCTTTCTTT
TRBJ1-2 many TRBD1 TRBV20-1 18 CSAVSSGTVRLSSYGYTF TGCAGTGCCGTATCTTCCGGGACAGTCCGCCTCTCGTCCTATGGCTACACCTTC
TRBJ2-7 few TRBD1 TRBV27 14 CASSLGTGKYEQYF TGTGCCAGCAGTTTGGGGACAGGGAAATACGAGCAGTACTTC
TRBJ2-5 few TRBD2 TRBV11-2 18 CASSPLDLGRGFSETQYF TGTGCCAGCAGCCCTCTTGACTTAGGGAGGGGATTTTCAGAGACCCAGTACTTC
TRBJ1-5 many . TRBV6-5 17 CASSYSRQGRSNQPQHF TGTGCCAGCAGTTACTCGAGGCAGGGTAGGAGCAATCAGCCCCAGCATTTT
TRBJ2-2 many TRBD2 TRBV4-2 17 CASSRGGLAGVNGELFF TGTGCCAGCAGCCGCGGGGGACTAGCGGGAGTAAACGGGGAGCTGTTTTTT
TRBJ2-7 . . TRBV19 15 CASSIVGGATYEQYF TGTGCCAGTAGTATAGTTGGTGGGGCAACCTACGAGCAGTACTTC